The sequence of this TCR beta chain was determined in a study of cytomegalovirus exposure and HLA in healthy donors. From germline, CDR1 is SGHTA and CDR2 FQGNSA. There are 14 residues in the CDR3. V shed 1 base and J shed 0 bases, with 6 bases lying between them. Concerning this clone: The antigen remains unidentified.

Study conclusions and caveats: With later analysis, a missense DCLRE1C variant became linked to TCR beta V- and J-gene trimming. HLA allele associations emerged for about 16,000 TCR beta sequences in a later analysis, at 0.05 false discovery rate. Over 150 TCR beta chains were listed as cytomegalovirus-associated. Later analysis showed most CMV-associated TCR beta chains appearing HLA-restricted.

PCR primers comprised 60 Vbeta and 13 Jbeta primers. This table comes from immunoSEQ multiplex PCR, and its TCRdb copy is limited to in-frame clones, with some not included. The sample consists of more than 150,000 clones, about four fifths of them appearing once. The receptor was derived from a man aged 35-49 years in good health and CMV-seronegative. This chain joins TRBV7-2 and TRBJ1-1; no clear D gene. Sequenced sample: PBMCs. The CDR3, as DNA: TGTGCCAGCAGCTTAGTAGGAGTGAACACTGAAGCTTTCTTT. It specifies CASSLVGVNTEAFF. Together with reference TRBV7-2 and TRBJ1-1, the CDR3 gives the full variable domain: GAGVSQSPSNKVTEKGKDVELRCDPISGHTALYWYRQSLGQGLEFLIYFQGNSAPDKSGLPSDRFSAERTGGSVSTLTIQRTQQEDSAVYLCASSLVGVNTEAFFGQGTRLTVV.